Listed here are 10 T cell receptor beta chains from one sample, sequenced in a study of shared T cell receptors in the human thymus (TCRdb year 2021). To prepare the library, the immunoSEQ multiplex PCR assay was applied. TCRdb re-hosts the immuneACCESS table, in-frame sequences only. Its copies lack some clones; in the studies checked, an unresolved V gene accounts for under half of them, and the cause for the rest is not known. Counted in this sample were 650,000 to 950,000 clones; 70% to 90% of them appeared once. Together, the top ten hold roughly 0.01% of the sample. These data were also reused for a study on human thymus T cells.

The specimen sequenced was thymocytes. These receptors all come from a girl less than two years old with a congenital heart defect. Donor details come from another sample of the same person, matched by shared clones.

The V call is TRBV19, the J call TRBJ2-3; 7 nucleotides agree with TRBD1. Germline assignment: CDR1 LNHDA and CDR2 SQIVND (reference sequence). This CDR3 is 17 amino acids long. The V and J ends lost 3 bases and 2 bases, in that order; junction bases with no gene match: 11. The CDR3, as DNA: TGTGCCAGTAGTATTTACACCGGGACAGCCTACACAGATACGCAGTATTTT. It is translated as CASSIYTGTAYTDTQYF.

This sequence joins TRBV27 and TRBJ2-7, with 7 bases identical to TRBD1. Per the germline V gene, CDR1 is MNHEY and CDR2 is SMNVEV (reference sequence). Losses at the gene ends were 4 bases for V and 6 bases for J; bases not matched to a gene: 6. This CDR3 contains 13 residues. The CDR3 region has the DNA TGTGCCAGCAGTTCCCGGGACAGACGCGAGCAGTACTTC. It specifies CASSSRDRREQYF.

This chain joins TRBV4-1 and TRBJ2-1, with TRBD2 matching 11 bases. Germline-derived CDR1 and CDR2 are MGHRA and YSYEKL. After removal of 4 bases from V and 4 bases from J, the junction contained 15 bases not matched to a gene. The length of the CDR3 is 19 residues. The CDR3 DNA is TGCGCCAGCAGCCTCGATTTCCTCCTAGCGGGGGGTGTTTACAATGAGCAGTTCTTC. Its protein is CASSLDFLLAGGVYNEQFF.

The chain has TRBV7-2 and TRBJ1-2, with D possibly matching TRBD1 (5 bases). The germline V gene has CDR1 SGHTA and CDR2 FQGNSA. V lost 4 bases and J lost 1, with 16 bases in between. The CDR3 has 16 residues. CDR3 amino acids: CASSSSAGTLNYGYTF. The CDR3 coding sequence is TGTGCCAGCAGCTCCTCCGCAGGGACTCTTAACTATGGCTACACCTTC.

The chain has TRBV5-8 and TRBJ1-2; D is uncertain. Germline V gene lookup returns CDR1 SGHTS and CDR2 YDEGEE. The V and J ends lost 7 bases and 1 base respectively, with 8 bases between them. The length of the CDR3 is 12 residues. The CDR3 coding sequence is TGTGCCAGCCCCAGGTTTAACTATGGCTACACCTTC. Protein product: CASPRFNYGYTF.

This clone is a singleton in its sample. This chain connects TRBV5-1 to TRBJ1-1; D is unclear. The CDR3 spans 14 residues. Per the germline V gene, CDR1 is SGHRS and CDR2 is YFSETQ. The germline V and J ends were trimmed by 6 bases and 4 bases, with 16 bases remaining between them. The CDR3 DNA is TGCGCCAGCAACTTAGATCCTGGGAGCACTGAAGCTTTCTTT. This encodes CASNLDPGSTEAFF. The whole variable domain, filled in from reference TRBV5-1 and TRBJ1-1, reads KAGVTQTPRYLIKTRGQQVTLSCSPISGHRSVSWYQQTPGQGLQFLFEYFSETQRNKGNFPGRFSGRQFSNSRSEMNVSTLELGDSALYLCASNLDPGSTEAFFGQGTRLTVV.

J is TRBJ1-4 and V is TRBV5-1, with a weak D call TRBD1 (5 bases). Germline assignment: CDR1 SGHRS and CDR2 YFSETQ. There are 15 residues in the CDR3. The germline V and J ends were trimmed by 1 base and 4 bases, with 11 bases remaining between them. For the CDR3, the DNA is TGCGCCAGCAGCTTGTCGCAGGGCCTTAATGAAAAACTGTTTTTT. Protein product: CASSLSQGLNEKLFF.

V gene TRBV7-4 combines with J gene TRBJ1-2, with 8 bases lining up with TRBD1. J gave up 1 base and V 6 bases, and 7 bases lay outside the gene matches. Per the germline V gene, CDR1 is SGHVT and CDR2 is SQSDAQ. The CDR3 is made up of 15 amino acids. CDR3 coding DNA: TGTGCCAGCAGGGAAAGGGACAGGAGTAACTATGGCTACACCTTC. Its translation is CASRERDRSNYGYTF.

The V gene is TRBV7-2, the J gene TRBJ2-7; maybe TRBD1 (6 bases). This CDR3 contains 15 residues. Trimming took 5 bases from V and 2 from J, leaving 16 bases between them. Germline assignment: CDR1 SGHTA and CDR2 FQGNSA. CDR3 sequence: CASSLNKRDTYEQYF. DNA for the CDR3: TGTGCCAGCAGCCTTAACAAACGGGACACCTACGAGCAGTACTTC.

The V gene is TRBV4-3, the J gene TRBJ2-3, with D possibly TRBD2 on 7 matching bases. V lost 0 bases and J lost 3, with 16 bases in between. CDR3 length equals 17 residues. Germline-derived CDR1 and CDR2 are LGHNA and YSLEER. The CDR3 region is CASSQDKGGQSTDTQYF. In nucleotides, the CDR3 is TGCGCCAGCAGCCAAGATAAGGGGGGGCAGAGTACAGATACGCAGTATTTT.